The 20 T cell receptor beta chains below all came from one sample that was sequenced in a study of T cell responses to AZD1222 COVID-19 vaccine. Profiled with immunoSEQ multiplex PCR; TCRdb holds only in-frame clones, not every one. Among tens of thousands of clones listed, roughly 90% were seen once. Sequencing was performed on peripheral blood, taken 28 days after the second AZD1222 dose. Every receptor here comes from an adult who received the AZD1222 COVID-19 vaccine.

The chain joins TRBV18 to TRBJ1-1; 7 bases are shared with TRBD1. Germline lookup yields CDR1 KGHSH and CDR2 LQKENI. The trim removed 6 bases at V and 0 bases at J, leaving 7 bases unmatched. The CDR3 is 15 residues long. In DNA, the CDR3 is TGTGCCAGCTCTCCGGGGACAGTTATGAACACTGAAGCTTTCTTT. Protein: CASSPGTVMNTEAFF.

In regard to this clone: Sequence at one end of the junction differs from germline and may be a read error. V usage is TRBV7-7 and J usage is TRBJ2-2; D may be TRBD2 (5 bases). The CDR3 is 13 residues long. From germline, CDR1 is SSHAT and CDR2 FNYEAQ (reference sequence). The CDR3 nucleotides read TGTGCTAGCAGCTTCGGGGTGACCGGGGAGCTGTTTTTT. As protein: CASSFGVTGELFF.

The rearrangement uses TRBV20-1 and TRBJ2-1; the D is unclear. V was shortened by 3 bases and J by 0 bases, with 12 bases between the two germline ends. The CDR3 runs to 15 residues. Germline CDR1 reads DFQATT; CDR2 reads SNEGSKA (reference sequence). This chain's CDR3 is CSASDSGLSYNEQFF. The CDR3 nucleotides read TGCAGTGCTAGTGATTCGGGCCTCTCCTACAATGAGCAGTTCTTC.

This sequence joins TRBV5-1 and TRBJ2-7; a weak D match, TRBD1 (5 bases). CDR1 is SGHRS, CDR2 YFSETQ, per germline. There are 14 residues in the CDR3. V was pared by 1 base and J by 1 base, with 9 bases between. This chain's CDR3 is CASSLNRGSYEQYF. The CDR3 bases are TGCGCCAGCAGCTTGAATAGGGGATCCTACGAGCAGTACTTC.

The chain recombines TRBV6-2 or TRBV6-3 with TRBJ2-1, with 8 bases lining up with TRBD1. CDR1 and CDR2 from the germline V gene are MNHEY and SVGEGT. The CDR3 covers 13 residues. The V segment lost 2 bases and the J segment 9 bases; nucleotides outside the gene matches: 3. The CDR3 region is CASSYDRGGEQFF. DNA of the CDR3: TGTGCCAGCAGTTACGACAGGGGTGGTGAGCAGTTCTTC.

The rearrangement joins TRBV7-9 to TRBJ2-2; 7 nucleotides align to TRBD1. The CDR3 covers 15 residues. V lost 4 bases and J lost 2; bases outside the gene matches: 4. Looked up from germline, CDR1 is SEHNR and CDR2 is FQNEAQ (reference sequence). The CDR3 loop is CASSWGQTNTGELFF. The CDR3 DNA reads TGTGCCAGCAGCTGGGGACAGACCAACACCGGGGAGCTGTTTTTT.

The gene calls are TRBV7-3 and TRBJ2-5, with 7 bases fitting TRBD1. V lost 5 bases and J lost 0; bases outside the gene matches: 9. Germline assignment: CDR1 SGHTA and CDR2 FQGTGA. CDR3 length equals 16 residues. The CDR3 nucleotides are TGTGCCAGCAGCCCCACCGGGACAGCGTACCAAGAGACCCAGTACTTC. Translating gives CASSPTGTAYQETQYF.

J is TRBJ1-4 and V is TRBV21-1; TRBD1 was called by the table and not checked on the DNA. TRBV21-1 is listed as a pseudogene. This CDR3 spans 17 amino acids. CDR3 DNA sequence: TGTGCCAGCACTAATCGAGCCCCGGGACAGGCAGATGAAAAACTGTTTTTT. Translation: CASTNRAPGQADEKLFF.

The chain employs TRBV23-1 and TRBJ2-2; a weak D match, TRBD2 (5 bases). TRBV23-1 is classed as an ORF, of uncertain function. Trimming shortened V by 0 bases and J by 0 bases, and 14 bases separated the two germline ends. CDR3 length: 18 residues. This CDR3 reads CASSQSRWTRANTGELFF. The DNA for the CDR3 is TGCGCCAGCAGTCAATCCCGGTGGACGAGGGCGAACACCGGGGAGCTGTTTTTT.

The rearrangement links TRBV6-5 to TRBJ1-3; D is possibly TRBD1 (5 bases). Germline V gene lookup returns CDR1 MNHEY and CDR2 SVGAGI. The germline V and J ends were trimmed by 5 bases and 7 bases, with 15 bases remaining between them. The CDR3 runs 14 residues. The chain's CDR3 is CASSPRGGRNTIYF. The CDR3 DNA sequence: TGTGCCAGCAGTCCCCGCGGGGGACGCAACACCATATATTTT.

The rearrangement links TRBV11-3 to TRBJ2-1, with TRBD2 identical over 9 bases. The CDR3 contains 15 residues. V dropped 6 bases and J dropped 2; count of bases not matched to a gene: 5. The germline gives CDR1 SGHNT, CDR2 YENEEA. CDR3 nucleotide sequence: TGTGCCAGCAGTAGCGGGAGAGGAACCTACAATGAGCAGTTCTTC. This encodes CASSSGRGTYNEQFF.

V usage is TRBV10-1 and J usage is TRBJ2-1; perhaps TRBD2 as D (6 bases). Trimming cost V 2 bases and J 6 bases, with 11 bases left between them. The CDR3 has 14 residues. CDR1 is WNHNN, CDR2 SYGVQD, per germline (reference sequence). The CDR3 DNA reads as TGCGCCAGCAGTGAGGGTGGGGGAGGCAATGAGCAGTTCTTC. This encodes CASSEGGGGNEQFF.

The chain joins TRBV5-6 to TRBJ1-1; 8 bases fit TRBD1. The CDR3 length is 14 residues. Unmatched junction bases numbered 5, after V lost 4 bases and J lost 3 bases. Germline V lookup: CDR1 SGHDT, CDR2 YYEEEE. As DNA, the CDR3 is TGTGCCAGCAGCGGAAACAGGGGGGACACTGAAGCTTTCTTT. Encoded protein: CASSGNRGDTEAFF. The entire variable domain, with the rest obtained from reference TRBV5-6 and TRBJ1-1, is as follows: DAGVTQSPTHLIKTRGQQVTLRCSPKSGHDTVSWYQQALGQGPQFIFQYYEEEERQRGNFPDRFSGHQFPNYSSELNVNALLLGDSALYLCASSGNRGDTEAFFGQGTRLTVV.

The chain employs TRBV7-2 and TRBJ2-1; D may be TRBD1 or TRBD2 (6 bases each). V gave up 3 bases and J gave up 10 bases, with 16 bases separating them. Germline V CDR1 and CDR2: SGHTA, FQGNSA. The CDR3 covers 14 residues. The chain's CDR3 is CASSLGGSPKEQFF. Written as DNA, the CDR3 is TGTGCCAGCAGCTTGGGGGGCTCCCCTAAGGAGCAGTTCTTC.

In this sample, this clone turned up once. The chain is built from TRBV12-3 or TRBV12-4 and TRBJ1-2, with D unresolved. The V gene lost 3 bases and the J gene lost 4 bases, with 9 bases spanning the gap. The CDR3 runs 13 residues. In DNA form, the CDR3 reads TGTGCCAGCAGTTTGCAACACCTCTATGGCTACACCTTC. It is translated as CASSLQHLYGYTF.

The chain links TRBV3-1 (or the pseudogene TRBV3-2) to TRBJ2-1; unclear D gene. This CDR3 spans 16 amino acids. CDR1 and CDR2 from the germline V gene are LGHDT and YNNKEL (reference sequence). Trimming took 2 bases from V and 8 from J, leaving 19 bases between them. The CDR3 spells CASSQTFRDAEDEQFF. CDR3 bases: TGTGCCAGCAGCCAAACCTTTAGAGACGCTGAGGATGAGCAGTTCTTC.

The chain joins TRBV29-1 to TRBJ2-7; TRBD1 agrees at 7 bases. This CDR3 spans 14 amino acids. V lost 4 bases, J lost 2 bases, and 8 bases stayed unmatched. Germline V lookup: CDR1 SQVTM, CDR2 ANQGSEA. For the CDR3, the DNA is TGCAGCGTTGTCGGGGTGGACAGGACCTACGAGCAGTACTTC. Its protein is CSVVGVDRTYEQYF.

This clone was observed a handful of times. The chain joins TRBV18 to TRBJ1-1, with D perhaps matching TRBD1 (5 bases). CDR1 and CDR2 (germline): KGHSH, LQKENI. CDR3 length: 13 amino acids. The germline V and J ends were trimmed by 6 bases and 1 base, with 9 bases remaining between them. For the CDR3, the DNA is TGTGCCAGCTCTCGGGACCAGAACACTGAAGCTTTCTTT. Its translation: CASSRDQNTEAFF. Variable domain in full (rest from reference TRBV18 and TRBJ1-1): NAGVMQNPRHLVRRRGQEARLRCSPMKGHSHVYWYRQLPEEGLKFMVYLQKENIIDESGMPKERFSAEFPKEGPSILRIQQVVRGDSAAYFCASSRDQNTEAFFGQGTRLTVV.

The gene calls are TRBV19 and TRBJ2-1, with D perhaps TRBD2 (6 bases). The V gene lost 6 bases and the J gene lost 2 bases, with 11 bases spanning the gap. Germline V gene sequence: CDR1 LNHDA, CDR2 SQIVND (reference sequence). The CDR3 contains 14 residues. CDR3 DNA sequence: TGTGCCAGTAGGCGGAAGCGGGCCTACAATGAGCAGTTCTTC. It translates to CASRRKRAYNEQFF.

This chain links TRBV7-9 with TRBJ2-1; 7 bases agree with TRBD2. This CDR3 comprises 12 residues. Trimming removed 7 bases from V and 9 bases from J; junction bases left unmatched: 6. Germline loops: CDR1 SEHNR, CDR2 FQNEAQ (reference sequence). The DNA for the CDR3 is TGTGCCAGCATGGGCGGGAGTGGTGAGCAGTTCTTC. Translation: CASMGGSGEQFF.